These T cell receptor beta chains were read from a single sample in a study of cytomegalovirus exposure and HLA in healthy donors. The table came from immunoSEQ multiplex PCR; TCRdb's copy has only in-frame clones and leaves some out. The repertoire holds roughly 150,000 clones, with roughly 75% as singletons. The sample comprised PBMCs. The origin of the receptors is a female donor in good health and CMV-seronegative. The CDR3 runs from the conserved cysteine through the conserved F or W. The D gene is left open where the match is weak. The size field is filled for only some rows; it gives once, few, many or a size class.

15	TRBJ2-7	TRBV4-2	NA	TRBD2	CASSQGLGTTYEQYF	TGTGCCAGCAGCCAAGGATTAGGGACTACCTACGAGCAGTACTTT
15	TRBJ2-3	TRBV9	once	NA	CASSVGQGRSDTQYF	TGTGCCAGCAGCGTAGGCCAGGGGCGGTCAGATACGCAGTATTTT
15	TRBJ2-7	TRBV7-2	NA	TRBD1	CASSLEVTGGYEQYF	TGTGCCAGCAGCTTAGAAGTGACAGGGGGCTACGAGCAGTACTTC
18	TRBJ2-2	TRBV7-3	once	TRBD2	CASSLLGLAGGGTGELFF	TGTGCCAGCAGCTTACTGGGACTAGCGGGAGGGGGCACCGGGGAGCTGTTTTTT
17	TRBJ2-4	TRBV6-1	NA	TRBD2	CASSERAEGGGGNIQYF	TGTGCCAGCAGTGAACGCGCGGAGGGCGGGGGAGGAAACATTCAGTACTTC
16	TRBJ1-4	TRBV4-2	NA	NA	CASSHREGPRPEKLFF	TGTGCCAGCAGCCACCGGGAGGGCCCCAGGCCTGAAAAACTGTTTTTT
18	TRBJ1-2	TRBV11-2	NA	TRBD1	CASSSIARTGKLHYGYTF	TGTGCCAGCAGCTCAATCGCTCGGACAGGGAAATTACACTATGGCTACACCTTC
11	TRBJ1-1	TRBV20-1	NA	NA	CSAAENTEAFF	TGCAGTGCGGCTGAGAACACTGAAGCTTTCTTT
11	TRBJ2-7	TRBV13	NA	NA	CASSLVGEQYF	TGTGCCAGCAGCTTAGTCGGCGAGCAGTACTTC
16	TRBJ2-5	TRBV4-1	few	TRBD1	CASSQTTGTGGETQYF	TGCGCCAGCAGCCAAACGACAGGGACAGGTGGGGAGACCCAGTACTTC
15	TRBJ2-5	TRBV10-2	NA	TRBD2	CASGGTSGVKETQYF	TGCGCCAGCGGCGGGACTAGCGGGGTGAAAGAGACCCAGTACTTC
14	TRBJ2-2	TRBV5-4	NA	TRBD2	CASSVGTSPGELFF	TGTGCCAGCAGCGTCGGGACTAGTCCCGGGGAGCTGTTTTTT
12	TRBJ1-2	TRBV6-5	once	NA	CASSSLVAGYTF	TGTGCCAGCAGTTCCCTAGTGGCTGGCTACACCTTC
13	TRBJ1-2	TRBV10-3	few	NA	CAISVTENYGYTF	TGTGCCATCAGTGTGACGGAGAACTATGGCTACACCTTC
14	TRBJ2-1	TRBV10-1	NA	NA	CASSSYQGTNEQFF	TGCGCCAGCAGTTCTTACCAGGGGACCAATGAGCAGTTCTTC
16	TRBJ2-3	TRBV5-4	NA	TRBD2	CASSGAGTSGTDTQYF	TGTGCCAGCAGCGGGGCCGGGACTAGCGGCACAGATACGCAGTATTTT
16	TRBJ1-6	TRBV6-1	NA	TRBD1	CASSEGKTGSNSPLHF	TGTGCCAGCAGTGAGGGGAAGACAGGGTCTAATTCACCCCTCCACTTT
15	TRBJ2-2	TRBV2	few	NA	CASSDPGENTGELFF	TGTGCCAGCAGTGATCCCGGGGAGAACACCGGGGAGCTGTTTTTT
16	TRBJ1-5	TRBV6-1	NA	NA	CASSAVNFGGNQPQHF	TGTGCCAGCAGTGCAGTAAATTTTGGAGGGAATCAGCCCCAGCATTTT
13	TRBJ1-6	TRBV6-5	NA	NA	CASSYSEDSPLHF	TGTGCCAGCAGTTACTCCGAGGATTCACCCCTCCACTTT
14	TRBJ1-3	TRBV30	once	NA	CAFYAGISGNTIYF	TGTGCCTTCTACGCCGGGATCTCTGGAAACACCATATATTTT
14	TRBJ1-6	TRBV7-9	NA	TRBD1	CASSLQDRNSPLHF	TGTGCCAGCAGCTTGCAGGACAGGAATTCACCCCTCCACTTT
15	TRBJ2-7	TRBV19	NA	TRBD1	CASRTTGTGYYEQYF	TGTGCCAGTAGAACAACCGGGACAGGCTACTACGAGCAGTACTTC
12	TRBJ2-3	TRBV7-3	NA	NA	CASSPDPGTQYF	TGTGCCAGCAGCCCGGATCCGGGTACGCAGTATTTT
15	TRBJ2-5	TRBV7-9	NA	NA	CASGRSIGGRETQYF	TGTGCCAGCGGGCGATCCATAGGGGGTCGGGAGACCCAGTACTTC